This T cell receptor beta chain was obtained from a study of T cell repertoires in cytomegalovirus infection. Study-wide background: Carrying CMV and the relevant HLA type showed in public TCR beta signatures.

This clonotype was observed at least ten times. Its antigen is not identified. In TCRdb, the reads were re-called with MiXCR into one record per CDR3 protein. The table includes about 440,000 distinct CDR3 sequences, 31% detected once. Study-wide points: Ex vivo, HLA-C-restricted CMV-specific TCR beta clonotypes prevailed over the rest of the response. Frequencies of public TCR beta families were cumulated, and this identified carriers of CMV plus the relevant HLA.

Input material: PBMCs. The receptor was derived from a human donor in good health (CMV status not recorded). Some clones in this sample may be carry-over from other donors' samples.

The CDR3 DNA reads TGTGCCAGCATCCTAGCCCCGGCCGGGGAGCTGTTTTTT. Protein: CASILAPAGELFF. This chain joins TRBV7-2 and TRBJ2-2; tentatively, D is TRBD2 (5 bases). V lost 7 bases and J 6 bases, leaving 12 bases between the germline ends. The CDR3 extends over 13 amino acids. Germline CDR1 reads SGHTA; CDR2 reads FQGNSA.